This TCR beta chain originates from a study of post-analysis software for immune sequencing data. Regarding the study as a whole: TRBV segments more frequent in patients than in controls numbered several and included TRBV5-6, TRBV5-1 and TRBV20-1.

Unique molecular identifiers were carried by the TCR beta cDNA libraries. One entry per CDR3 protein results from TCRdb running MiXCR on the PCR reads. Of about 400,000 distinct CDR3 sequences in the sample, around a third were seen once. The CDR3 has 15 amino acids. Germline V gene sequence: CDR1 MNHEY, CDR2 SVGEGT. On this clonotype itself: Its antigen is unknown. Mismatch with germline at one junction end may stem from a read error.

The specimen sequenced was blood. This chain joins TRBV6-2 or TRBV6-3 and TRBJ2-4; D tentatively reads TRBD1 or TRBD2 (7 bases each). The TCR sequence derives from a girl aged 10 to 17 with multiple sclerosis. The CDR3 loop is CTSSSGGGSKNIQYF. The CDR3 DNA sequence: TGTACCAGCAGCTCAGGGGGGGGGTCCAAAAACATTCAGTACTTC.